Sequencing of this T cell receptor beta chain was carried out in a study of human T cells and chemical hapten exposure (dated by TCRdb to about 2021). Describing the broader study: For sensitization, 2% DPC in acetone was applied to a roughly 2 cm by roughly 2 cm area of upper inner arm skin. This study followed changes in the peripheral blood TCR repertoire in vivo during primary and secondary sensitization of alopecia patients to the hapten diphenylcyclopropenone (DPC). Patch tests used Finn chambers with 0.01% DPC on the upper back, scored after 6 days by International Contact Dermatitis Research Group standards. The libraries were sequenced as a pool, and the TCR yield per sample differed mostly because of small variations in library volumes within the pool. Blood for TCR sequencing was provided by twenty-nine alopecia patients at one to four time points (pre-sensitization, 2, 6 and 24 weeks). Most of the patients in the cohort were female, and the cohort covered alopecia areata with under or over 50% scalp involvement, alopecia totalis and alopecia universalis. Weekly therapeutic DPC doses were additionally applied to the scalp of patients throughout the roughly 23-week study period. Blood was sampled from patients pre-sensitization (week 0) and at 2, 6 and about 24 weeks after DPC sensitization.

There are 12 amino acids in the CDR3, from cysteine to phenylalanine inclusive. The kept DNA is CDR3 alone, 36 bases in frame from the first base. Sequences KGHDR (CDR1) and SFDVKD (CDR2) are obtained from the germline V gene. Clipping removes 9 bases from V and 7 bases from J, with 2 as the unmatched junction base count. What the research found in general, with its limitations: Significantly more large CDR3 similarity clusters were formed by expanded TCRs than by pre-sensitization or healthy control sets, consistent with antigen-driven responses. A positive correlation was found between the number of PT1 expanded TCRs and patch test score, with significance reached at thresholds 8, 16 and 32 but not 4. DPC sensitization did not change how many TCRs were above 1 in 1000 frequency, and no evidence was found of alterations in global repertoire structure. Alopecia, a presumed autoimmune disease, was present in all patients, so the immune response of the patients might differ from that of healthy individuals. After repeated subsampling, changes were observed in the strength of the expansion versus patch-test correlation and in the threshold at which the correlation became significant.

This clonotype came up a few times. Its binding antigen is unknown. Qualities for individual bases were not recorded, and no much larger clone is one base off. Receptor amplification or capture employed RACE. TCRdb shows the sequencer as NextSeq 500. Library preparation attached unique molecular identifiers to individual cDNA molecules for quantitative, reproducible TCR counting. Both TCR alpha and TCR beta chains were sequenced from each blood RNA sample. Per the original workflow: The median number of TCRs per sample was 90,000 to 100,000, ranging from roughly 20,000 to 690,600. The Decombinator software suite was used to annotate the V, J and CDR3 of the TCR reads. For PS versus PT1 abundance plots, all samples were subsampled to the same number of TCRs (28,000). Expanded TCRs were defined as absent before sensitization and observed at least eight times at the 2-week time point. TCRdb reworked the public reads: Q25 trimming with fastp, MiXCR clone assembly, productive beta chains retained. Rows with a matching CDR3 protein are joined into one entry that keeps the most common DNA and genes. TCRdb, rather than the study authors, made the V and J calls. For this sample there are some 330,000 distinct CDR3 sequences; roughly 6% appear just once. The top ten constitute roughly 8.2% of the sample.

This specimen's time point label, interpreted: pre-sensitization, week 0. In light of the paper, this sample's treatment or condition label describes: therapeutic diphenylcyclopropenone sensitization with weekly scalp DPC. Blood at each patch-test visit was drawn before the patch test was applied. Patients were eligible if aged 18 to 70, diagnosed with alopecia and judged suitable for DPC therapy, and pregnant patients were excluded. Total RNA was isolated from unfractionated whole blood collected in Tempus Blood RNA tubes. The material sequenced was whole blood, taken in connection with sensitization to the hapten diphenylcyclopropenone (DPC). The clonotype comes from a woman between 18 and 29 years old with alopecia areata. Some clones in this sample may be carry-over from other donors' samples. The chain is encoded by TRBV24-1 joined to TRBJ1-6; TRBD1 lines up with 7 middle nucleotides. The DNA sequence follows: TGTGCCACCGCGACAGGGAATTCACCCCTCCACTTT. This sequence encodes CATATGNSPLHF.